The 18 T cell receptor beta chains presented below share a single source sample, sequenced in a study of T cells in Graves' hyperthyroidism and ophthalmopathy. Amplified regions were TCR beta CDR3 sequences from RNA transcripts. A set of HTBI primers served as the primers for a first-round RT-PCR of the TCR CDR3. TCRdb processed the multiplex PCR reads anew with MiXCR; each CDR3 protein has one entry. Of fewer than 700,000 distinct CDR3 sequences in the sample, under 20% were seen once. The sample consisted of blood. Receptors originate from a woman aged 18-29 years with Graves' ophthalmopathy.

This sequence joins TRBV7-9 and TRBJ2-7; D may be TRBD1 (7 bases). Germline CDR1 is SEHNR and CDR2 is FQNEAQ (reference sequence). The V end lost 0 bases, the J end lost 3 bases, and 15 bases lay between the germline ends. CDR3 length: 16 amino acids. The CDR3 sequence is CASSLALTGEVYEQYF. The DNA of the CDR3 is TGTGCCAGCAGCTTAGCGCTAACAGGGGAGGTCTACGAGCAGTACTTC.

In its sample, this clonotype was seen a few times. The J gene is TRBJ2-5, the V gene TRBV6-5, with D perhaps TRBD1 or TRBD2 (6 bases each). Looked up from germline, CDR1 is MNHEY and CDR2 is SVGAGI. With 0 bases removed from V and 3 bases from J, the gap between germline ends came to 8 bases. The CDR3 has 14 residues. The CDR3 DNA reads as TGTGCCAGCAGTTACTCGAGGGGGGAAGAGACCCAGTACTTC. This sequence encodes CASSYSRGEETQYF.

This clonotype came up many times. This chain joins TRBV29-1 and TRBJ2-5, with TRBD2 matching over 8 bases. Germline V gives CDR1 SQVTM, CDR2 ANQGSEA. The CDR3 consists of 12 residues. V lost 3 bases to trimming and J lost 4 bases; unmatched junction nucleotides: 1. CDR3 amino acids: CSVDAGGETQYF. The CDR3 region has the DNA TGCAGCGTTGACGCGGGGGGAGAGACCCAGTACTTC.

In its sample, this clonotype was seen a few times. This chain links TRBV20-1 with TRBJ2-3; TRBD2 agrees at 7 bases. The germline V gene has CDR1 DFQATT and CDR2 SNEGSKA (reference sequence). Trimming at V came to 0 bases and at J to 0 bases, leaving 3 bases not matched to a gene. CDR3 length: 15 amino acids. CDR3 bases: TGCAGTGCTAGAGATTTGCGGGGGAGCACAGATACGCAGTATTTT. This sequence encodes CSARDLRGSTDTQYF.

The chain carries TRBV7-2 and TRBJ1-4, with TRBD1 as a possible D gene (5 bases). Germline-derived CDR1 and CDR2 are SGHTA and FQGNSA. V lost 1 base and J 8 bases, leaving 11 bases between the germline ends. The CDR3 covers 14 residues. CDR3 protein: CASSLVREGEKLFF. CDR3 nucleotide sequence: TGTGCCAGCAGCTTAGTTCGAGAGGGGGAAAAACTGTTTTTT. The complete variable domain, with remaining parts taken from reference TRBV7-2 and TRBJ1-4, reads GAGVSQSPSNKVTEKGKDVELRCDPISGHTALYWYRQSLGQGLEFLIYFQGNSAPDKSGLPSDRFSAERTGGSVSTLTIQRTQQEDSAVYLCASSLVREGEKLFFGSGTQLSVL.

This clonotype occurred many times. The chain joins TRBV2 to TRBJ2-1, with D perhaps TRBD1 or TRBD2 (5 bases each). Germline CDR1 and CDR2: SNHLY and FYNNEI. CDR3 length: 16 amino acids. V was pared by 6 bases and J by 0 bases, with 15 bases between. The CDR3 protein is CASRGRSGSSYNEQFF. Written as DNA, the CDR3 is TGTGCCAGCAGGGGACGGAGCGGTAGCTCCTACAATGAGCAGTTCTTC.

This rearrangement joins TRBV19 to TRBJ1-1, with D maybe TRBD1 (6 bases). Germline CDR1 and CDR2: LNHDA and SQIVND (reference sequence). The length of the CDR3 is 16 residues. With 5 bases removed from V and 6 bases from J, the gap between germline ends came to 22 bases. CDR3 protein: CASSPAFGHRAPEAFF. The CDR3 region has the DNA TGTGCCAGTAGTCCGGCCTTTGGCCACAGGGCCCCTGAAGCTTTCTTT.

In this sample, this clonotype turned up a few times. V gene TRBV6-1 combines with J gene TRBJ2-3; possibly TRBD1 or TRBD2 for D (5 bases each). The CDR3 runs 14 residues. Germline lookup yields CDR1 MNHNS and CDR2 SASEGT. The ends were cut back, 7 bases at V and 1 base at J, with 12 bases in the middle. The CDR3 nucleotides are TGTGCCAGCATGAGGACGGGGCGCACAGATACGCAGTATTTT. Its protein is CASMRTGRTDTQYF.

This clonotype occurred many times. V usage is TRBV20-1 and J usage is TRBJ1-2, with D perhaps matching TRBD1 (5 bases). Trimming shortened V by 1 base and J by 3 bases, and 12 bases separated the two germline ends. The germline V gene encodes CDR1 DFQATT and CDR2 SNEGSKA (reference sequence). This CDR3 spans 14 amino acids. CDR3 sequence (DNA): TGCAGTGCTAGAGGTTCCGACAGCCACTATGGCTACACCTTC. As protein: CSARGSDSHYGYTF.

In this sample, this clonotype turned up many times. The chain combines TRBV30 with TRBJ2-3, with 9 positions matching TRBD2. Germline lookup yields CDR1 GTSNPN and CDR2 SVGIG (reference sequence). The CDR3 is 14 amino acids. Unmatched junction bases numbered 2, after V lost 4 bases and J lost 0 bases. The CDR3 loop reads CAWTSGASTDTQYF. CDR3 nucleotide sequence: TGTGCCTGGACTAGCGGGGCTAGCACAGATACGCAGTATTTT. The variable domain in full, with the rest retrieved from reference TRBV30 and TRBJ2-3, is SQTIHQWPATLVQPVGSPLSLECTVEGTSNPNLYWYRQAAGRGLQLLFYSVGIGQISSEVPQNLSASRPQDRQFILSSKKLLLSDSGFYLCAWTSGASTDTQYFGPGTRLTVL.

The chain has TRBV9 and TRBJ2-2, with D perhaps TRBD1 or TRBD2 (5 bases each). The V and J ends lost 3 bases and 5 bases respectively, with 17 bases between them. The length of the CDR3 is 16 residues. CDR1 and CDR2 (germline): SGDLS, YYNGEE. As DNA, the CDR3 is TGTGCCAGCAGCGCAGAGGGACGTCGGGGAACCGGGGAGCTGTTTTTT. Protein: CASSAEGRRGTGELFF.

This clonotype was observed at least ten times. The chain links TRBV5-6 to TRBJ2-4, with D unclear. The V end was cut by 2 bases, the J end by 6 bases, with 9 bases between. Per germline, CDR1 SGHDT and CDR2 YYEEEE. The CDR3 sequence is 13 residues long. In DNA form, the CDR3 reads TGTGCCAGCAGCTTAGGGCCCAGAAACATTCAGTACTTC. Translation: CASSLGPRNIQYF.

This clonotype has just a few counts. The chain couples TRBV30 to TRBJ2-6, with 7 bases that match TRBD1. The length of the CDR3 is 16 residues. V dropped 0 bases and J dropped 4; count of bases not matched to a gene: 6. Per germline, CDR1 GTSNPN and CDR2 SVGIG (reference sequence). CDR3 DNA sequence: TGTGCCTGGAGTGTGGACAGGATTGCGGGGGCCAACGTCCTGACTTTC. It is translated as CAWSVDRIAGANVLTF.

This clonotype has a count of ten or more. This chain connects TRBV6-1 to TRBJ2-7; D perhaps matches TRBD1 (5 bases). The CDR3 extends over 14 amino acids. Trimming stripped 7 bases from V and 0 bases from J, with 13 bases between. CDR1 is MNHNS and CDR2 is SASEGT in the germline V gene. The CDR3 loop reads CASMLRASSYEQYF. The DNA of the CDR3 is TGTGCCAGCATGCTCAGGGCGAGCTCCTACGAGCAGTACTTC.

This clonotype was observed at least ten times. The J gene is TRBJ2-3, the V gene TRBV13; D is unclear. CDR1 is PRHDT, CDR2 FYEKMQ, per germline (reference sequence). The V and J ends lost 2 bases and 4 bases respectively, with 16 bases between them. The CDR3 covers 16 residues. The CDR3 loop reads CASSLWAPLVPDTQYF. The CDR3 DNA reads TGTGCCAGCAGCTTATGGGCCCCCCTCGTCCCAGATACGCAGTATTTT.

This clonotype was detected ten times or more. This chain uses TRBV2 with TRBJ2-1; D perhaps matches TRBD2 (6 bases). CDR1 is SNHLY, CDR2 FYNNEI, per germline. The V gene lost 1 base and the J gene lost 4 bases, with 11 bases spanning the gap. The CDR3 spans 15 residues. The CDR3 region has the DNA TGTGCCAGCAGTGAAGTTGCGGGGCTTTACAATGAGCAGTTCTTC. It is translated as CASSEVAGLYNEQFF.

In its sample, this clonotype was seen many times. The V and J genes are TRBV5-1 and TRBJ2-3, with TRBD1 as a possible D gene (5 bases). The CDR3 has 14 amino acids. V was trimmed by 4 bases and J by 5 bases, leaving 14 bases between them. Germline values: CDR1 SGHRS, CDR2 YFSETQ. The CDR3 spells CASSQGGARDTQYF. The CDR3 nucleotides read TGCGCCAGCAGCCAAGGTGGGGCCAGAGATACGCAGTATTTT.

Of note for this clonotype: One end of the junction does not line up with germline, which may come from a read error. The CDR3 DNA sequence: TGTGCCGGCAGTTTGTGGGGGGGGGCCACAGATACGCAGTATTTT. Translated: CAGSLWGGATDTQYF. The chain recombines TRBV27 with TRBJ2-3, with D possibly TRBD2 on 7 matching bases. CDR3 length equals 15 residues. Germline V gives CDR1 MNHEY, CDR2 SMNVEV (reference sequence).